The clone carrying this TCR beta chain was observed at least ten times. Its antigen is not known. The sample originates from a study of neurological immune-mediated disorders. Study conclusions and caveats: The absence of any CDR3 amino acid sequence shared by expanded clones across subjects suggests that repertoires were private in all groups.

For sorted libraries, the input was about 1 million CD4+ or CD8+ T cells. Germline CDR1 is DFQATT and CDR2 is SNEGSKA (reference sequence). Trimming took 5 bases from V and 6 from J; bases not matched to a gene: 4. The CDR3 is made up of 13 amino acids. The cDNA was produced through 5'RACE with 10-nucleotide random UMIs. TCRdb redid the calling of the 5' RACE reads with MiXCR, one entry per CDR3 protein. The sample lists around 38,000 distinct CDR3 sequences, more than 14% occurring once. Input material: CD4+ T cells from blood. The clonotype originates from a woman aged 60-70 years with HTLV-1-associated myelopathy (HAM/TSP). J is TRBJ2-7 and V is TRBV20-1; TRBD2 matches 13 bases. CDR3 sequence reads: CSASGLAGAEQYF. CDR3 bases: TGCAGTGCTTCCGGACTAGCGGGGGCCGAGCAGTACTTC.